A selection of T cell receptor beta chains follows, all from one sample in a study of cytomegalovirus exposure and HLA in healthy donors. The protocol was immunoSEQ multiplex PCR, while the TCRdb copy is restricted to in-frame clones and leaves out a portion. The sample contains about 130,000 clones, about 85% of which appear only once. The material sequenced was PBMCs. Receptors were obtained from a boy younger than 18 in good health and CMV-seronegative. Both conserved end residues are part of each CDR3. D genes are given only for firm matches. Clone sizes are given selectively: once, few, many, or a class where the clone is expanded.

v_gene: TRBV27; d_gene: -; abundance: -; j_gene: TRBJ2-7; CDR3nt: TGTGCCAGCAGTTTCCGGGGGAGCCCCTACGAGCAGTACTTC; CDR3aa: CASSFRGSPYEQYF
v_gene: TRBV7-2; d_gene: TRBD1; abundance: once; j_gene: TRBJ2-7; CDR3nt: TGTGCCAGCAGCTTGGGGACAGGGACTGGCTACGAGCAGTACTTC; CDR3aa: CASSLGTGTGYEQYF
v_gene: TRBV2; d_gene: TRBD2; abundance: -; j_gene: TRBJ2-2; CDR3nt: TGTGCCAGCAGAGAGGGACTAGCGGGGGCGGGCACCGGGGAGCTGTTTTTT; CDR3aa: CASREGLAGAGTGELFF
v_gene: TRBV4-3; d_gene: -; abundance: -; j_gene: TRBJ2-6; CDR3nt: TGCGCCAGCAGCCAAGATATAGGAGATGGGGCCAACGTCCTGACTTTC; CDR3aa: CASSQDIGDGANVLTF
v_gene: TRBV7-9; d_gene: -; abundance: once; j_gene: TRBJ2-5; CDR3nt: TGTGCCAGCAGCTCGTCTAATCGGGCCCAGTACTTC; CDR3aa: CASSSSNRAQYF
v_gene: TRBV5-6; d_gene: TRBD2; abundance: -; j_gene: TRBJ2-3; CDR3nt: TGTGCCAGCAGCTCCCTAGGCGGGGGGGAGGATACGCAGTATTTT; CDR3aa: CASSSLGGGEDTQYF
v_gene: TRBV19; d_gene: -; abundance: -; j_gene: TRBJ2-1; CDR3nt: TGTGCCAGTAAGTTGATCGGCGGTACCTACAATGAGCAGTTCTTC; CDR3aa: CASKLIGGTYNEQFF
v_gene: TRBV4-3; d_gene: TRBD1; abundance: -; j_gene: TRBJ2-7; CDR3nt: TGCGCCAGCAGCCAAGATCGGGACAGTCGGGTCGTGCAGTACTTC; CDR3aa: CASSQDRDSRVVQYF
v_gene: TRBV27; d_gene: TRBD1; abundance: -; j_gene: TRBJ2-5; CDR3nt: TGTGCCAGCAGCCTCTACTCCGGGACAGGGGCGAGGGAGCAGTACTTC; CDR3aa: CASSLYSGTGAREQYF
v_gene: TRBV20-1; d_gene: TRBD1; abundance: -; j_gene: TRBJ1-4; CDR3nt: TGCAGTGCCCGACAGGGAGCAAAACTGTTTTTT; CDR3aa: CSARQGAKLFF
v_gene: TRBV6-4; d_gene: -; abundance: -; j_gene: TRBJ1-1; CDR3nt: TGTGCCAGCAGGAGGGACACCTACACTGAAGCTTTCTTT; CDR3aa: CASRRDTYTEAFF
v_gene: TRBV4-3; d_gene: -; abundance: -; j_gene: TRBJ1-1; CDR3nt: TGCGCCAGCAGCCAAGATCCCCTGGACACTTTGAACACTGAAGCTTTCTTT; CDR3aa: CASSQDPLDTLNTEAFF
v_gene: TRBV6-1; d_gene: TRBD1; abundance: -; j_gene: TRBJ1-2; CDR3nt: TGTGCCAGCAGTACCGACAGGGCTGGTGGCTACACCTTC; CDR3aa: CASSTDRAGGYTF
v_gene: TRBV14; d_gene: -; abundance: -; j_gene: TRBJ1-5; CDR3nt: TGTGCCAGCAGCCAAGATTGCAGGGTTCATCAGCCCCAGCATTTT; CDR3aa: CASSQDCRVHQPQHF
v_gene: TRBV5-1; d_gene: -; abundance: -; j_gene: TRBJ1-1; CDR3nt: TGCGCCAGCAGCTTGGATGGAGGCTGGGGCACTGAAGCTTTCTTT; CDR3aa: CASSLDGGWGTEAFF
v_gene: TRBV5-1; d_gene: TRBD1; abundance: -; j_gene: TRBJ1-1; CDR3nt: TGCGCCAGCAGCTCGACAGGGTATCGGACTGAAGCTTTCTTT; CDR3aa: CASSSTGYRTEAFF
v_gene: TRBV7-2; d_gene: -; abundance: -; j_gene: TRBJ2-7; CDR3nt: TGTGCCAGCAGCTTAGCTCGTCGTTCGGCGGGGAACTCCTACGAGCAGTACTTC; CDR3aa: CASSLARRSAGNSYEQYF
v_gene: TRBV20-1; d_gene: -; abundance: -; j_gene: TRBJ1-1; CDR3nt: TGCAGTGCTAGTGGGGGACTTGAAGCTTTCTTT; CDR3aa: CSASGGLEAFF
v_gene: TRBV7-2; d_gene: TRBD2; abundance: -; j_gene: TRBJ2-1; CDR3nt: TGTGCCAGCAGCCCCCGGGGGGGGGACTCCTACAATGAGCAGTTCTTC; CDR3aa: CASSPRGGDSYNEQFF
v_gene: TRBV9; d_gene: -; abundance: -; j_gene: TRBJ2-3; CDR3nt: TGTGCCAGCAGCGTAGCCTCCACAGATACGCAGTATTTT; CDR3aa: CASSVASTDTQYF
v_gene: TRBV5-6; d_gene: -; abundance: -; j_gene: TRBJ2-7; CDR3nt: TGTGCCAGCAGCCAAGGACAATCACCCTACGAGCAGTACTTC; CDR3aa: CASSQGQSPYEQYF
v_gene: TRBV27; d_gene: -; abundance: -; j_gene: TRBJ2-3; CDR3nt: TGTGCCAGCAGTTTATCGGCGAGGTTCGATACGCAGTATTTT; CDR3aa: CASSLSARFDTQYF
v_gene: TRBV15; d_gene: TRBD1; abundance: -; j_gene: TRBJ2-5; CDR3nt: TGTGCCACCAGCAGAGATGGGGACAGGGAACAAGAGACCCAGTACTTC; CDR3aa: CATSRDGDREQETQYF
v_gene: TRBV5-4; d_gene: -; abundance: -; j_gene: TRBJ2-5; CDR3nt: TGTGCCAGCAGCTTGCTGGAGTCCGGGGAGACCCAGTACTTC; CDR3aa: CASSLLESGETQYF
v_gene: TRBV7-9; d_gene: -; abundance: -; j_gene: TRBJ2-3; CDR3nt: TGTGCCAGCAGCCTTATGTCTAGCACAGATACGCAGTATTTT; CDR3aa: CASSLMSSTDTQYF
v_gene: TRBV25-1; d_gene: TRBD1; abundance: -; j_gene: TRBJ2-7; CDR3nt: TGTGCCAGCAGTCTAGGGACAGGCGCTTACGAGCAGTACTTC; CDR3aa: CASSLGTGAYEQYF
v_gene: TRBV6-5; d_gene: -; abundance: -; j_gene: TRBJ2-7; CDR3nt: TGTGCCACCAAGGTAGGGGGCTCCTACGAGCAGTACTTC; CDR3aa: CATKVGGSYEQYF
v_gene: TRBV7-2; d_gene: -; abundance: once; j_gene: TRBJ2-3; CDR3nt: TGTGCCAGCAGCTTAGGGGGGGTGGGGAATACGCAGTATTTT; CDR3aa: CASSLGGVGNTQYF
v_gene: TRBV19; d_gene: -; abundance: -; j_gene: TRBJ2-7; CDR3nt: TGTGCCAAAAACAGGCGTTCCTACGAGCAGTACTTC; CDR3aa: CAKNRRSYEQYF
v_gene: TRBV7-2; d_gene: -; abundance: -; j_gene: TRBJ1-1; CDR3nt: TGTGCCAGCAGGGGAGAGGGATGGCAGACTGAAGCTTTCTTT; CDR3aa: CASRGEGWQTEAFF
v_gene: TRBV4-2; d_gene: TRBD2; abundance: -; j_gene: TRBJ2-2; CDR3nt: TGTGCCAGCAGCTTCGGACTAGCGGGAAACACCGGGGAGCTGTTTTTT; CDR3aa: CASSFGLAGNTGELFF
v_gene: TRBV5-4; d_gene: TRBD1; abundance: -; j_gene: TRBJ2-5; CDR3nt: TGTGCCAGCAGCTTGGGCCCAGGGGGAGAGACCCAGTACTTC; CDR3aa: CASSLGPGGETQYF
v_gene: TRBV6-1; d_gene: TRBD1; abundance: -; j_gene: TRBJ2-7; CDR3nt: TGTGCCAGCATGCCGGGACAGGGTGCCCACGAGCAGTACTTC; CDR3aa: CASMPGQGAHEQYF
v_gene: TRBV6-6; d_gene: -; abundance: -; j_gene: TRBJ2-2; CDR3nt: TGTGCCAGCAGTTATTGGGGGGAAGGGACCGGGGAGCTGTTTTTT; CDR3aa: CASSYWGEGTGELFF
v_gene: TRBV6-1; d_gene: TRBD1; abundance: -; j_gene: TRBJ2-7; CDR3nt: TGTGCCAGCAGTGAACGGGACAGATACGAGCAGTACTTC; CDR3aa: CASSERDRYEQYF